The 5 T cell receptor beta chains below come from one sample, sequenced in a study of T cells in Graves' hyperthyroidism and ophthalmopathy. TCR beta CDR3 regions were amplified from RNA. First-round RT-PCR of the TCR CDR3 relied on the HTBI primer set. TCRdb reprocessed the multiplex PCR reads via MiXCR and lists one record per CDR3 protein. The table has 350,000 or so distinct CDR3 sequences, 15% to 20% seen once. Specimen: blood. Receptors were obtained from a woman aged 45-65 years with Graves' hyperthyroidism.

This clonotype has only a few counts. The V call is TRBV6-1, the J call TRBJ1-3; 7 positions match TRBD1. The CDR3 length is 15 residues. CDR1 is MNHNS and CDR2 is SASEGT in the germline V gene. V was pared by 5 bases and J by 2 bases, with 6 bases of the junction left unmatched. The CDR3 region is CASSIQGVPGNTIYF. DNA of the CDR3: TGTGCCAGCAGTATTCAGGGGGTCCCTGGAAACACCATATATTTT.

This clonotype was recorded many times. The chain joins TRBV20-1 to TRBJ2-7; D not resolved. V lost 2 bases and J lost 5, with 13 bases in between. In germline, CDR1 is DFQATT, CDR2 SNEGSKA (reference sequence). This CDR3 comprises 13 residues. The CDR3 sequence: CSARFGSADEQYF. In DNA form, the CDR3 reads TGCAGTGCTAGATTCGGCAGTGCGGACGAGCAGTACTTC.

This clonotype was seen more than once but under ten times. The V and J genes are TRBV25-1 and TRBJ2-3; 11 bases agree with TRBD2. Germline CDR1 MGHDK, CDR2 SYGVNS. V was clipped by 8 bases and J by 3 bases; unmatched bases: 10. This CDR3 has 16 amino acids. CDR3 in amino acids: CASQRTLAGGTDTQYF. In DNA, the CDR3 is TGTGCCAGCCAAAGGACCCTAGCGGGAGGAACAGATACGCAGTATTTT.

The table lists this clonotype with many counts. The chain recombines TRBV10-3 with TRBJ1-2, with D perhaps TRBD1 (6 bases). V shed 2 bases and J shed 8 bases, with 9 bases lying between them. The V gene's germline CDR1 is ENHRY and CDR2 SYGVKD. The CDR3 length is 12 residues. The CDR3 reads CAISETGNGYTF. CDR3 nucleotide sequence: TGTGCCATCAGTGAGACAGGGAACGGCTACACCTTC.

This clonotype was found a few times. V gene TRBV6-2 or TRBV6-3 combines with J gene TRBJ1-3; 7 bases match TRBD1. Unmatched junction bases numbered 6, after V lost 10 bases and J lost 0 bases. The germline V gene encodes CDR1 MNHEY and CDR2 SVGEGT. The CDR3 covers 14 residues. CDR3 loop: CATAGGASGNTIYF. The CDR3 bases are TGTGCCACCGCAGGGGGAGCCTCTGGAAACACCATATATTTT.